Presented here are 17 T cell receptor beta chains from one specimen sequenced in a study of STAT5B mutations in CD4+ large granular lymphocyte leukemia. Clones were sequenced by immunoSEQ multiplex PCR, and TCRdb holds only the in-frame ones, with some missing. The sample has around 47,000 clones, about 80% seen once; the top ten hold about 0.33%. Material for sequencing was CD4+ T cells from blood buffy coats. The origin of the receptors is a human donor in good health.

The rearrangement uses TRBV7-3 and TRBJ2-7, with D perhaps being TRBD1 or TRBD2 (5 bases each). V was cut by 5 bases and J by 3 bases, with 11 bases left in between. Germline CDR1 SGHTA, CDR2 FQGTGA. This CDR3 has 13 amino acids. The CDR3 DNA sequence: TGTGCCAGCAGCGACCGGGACGGCTACGAGCAGTACTTC. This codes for CASSDRDGYEQYF.

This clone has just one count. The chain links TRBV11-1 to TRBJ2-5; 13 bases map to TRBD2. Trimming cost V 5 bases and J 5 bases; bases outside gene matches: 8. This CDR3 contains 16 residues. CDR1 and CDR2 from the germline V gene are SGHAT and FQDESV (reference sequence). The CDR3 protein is CASSTGTSGKYETQYF. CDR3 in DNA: TGTGCCAGCAGCACCGGGACTAGCGGGAAATATGAGACCCAGTACTTC.

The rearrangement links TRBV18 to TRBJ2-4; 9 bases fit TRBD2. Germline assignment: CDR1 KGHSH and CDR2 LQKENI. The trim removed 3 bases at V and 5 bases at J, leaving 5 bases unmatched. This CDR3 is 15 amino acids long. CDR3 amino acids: CASSPEAGGQNIQYF. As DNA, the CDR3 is TGTGCCAGCTCACCGGAAGCGGGAGGCCAAAACATTCAGTACTTC.

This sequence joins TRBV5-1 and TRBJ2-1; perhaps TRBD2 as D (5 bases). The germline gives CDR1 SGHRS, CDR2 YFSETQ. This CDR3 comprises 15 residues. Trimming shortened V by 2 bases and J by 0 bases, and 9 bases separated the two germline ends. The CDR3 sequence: CASSLAVLSYNEQFF. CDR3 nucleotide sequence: TGCGCCAGCAGCTTAGCGGTCCTCTCCTACAATGAGCAGTTCTTC.

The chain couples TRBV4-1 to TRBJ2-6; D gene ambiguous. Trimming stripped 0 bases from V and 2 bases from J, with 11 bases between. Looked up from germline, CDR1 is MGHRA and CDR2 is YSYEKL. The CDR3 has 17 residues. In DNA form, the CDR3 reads TGCGCCAGCAGCCAAGATTTCTACACTACTGGGGCCAACGTCCTGACTTTC. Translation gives CASSQDFYTTGANVLTF.

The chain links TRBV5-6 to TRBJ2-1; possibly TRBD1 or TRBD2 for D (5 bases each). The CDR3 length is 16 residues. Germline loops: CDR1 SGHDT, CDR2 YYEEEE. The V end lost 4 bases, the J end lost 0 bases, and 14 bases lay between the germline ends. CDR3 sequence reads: CASSQGALSSYNEQFF. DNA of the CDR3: TGTGCCAGCAGCCAGGGAGCCCTTAGCTCCTACAATGAGCAGTTCTTC.

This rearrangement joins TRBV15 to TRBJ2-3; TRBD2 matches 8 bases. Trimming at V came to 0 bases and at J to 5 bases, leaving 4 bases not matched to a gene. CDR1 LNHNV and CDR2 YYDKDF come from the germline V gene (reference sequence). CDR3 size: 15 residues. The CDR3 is CATSRDSREEDTQYF. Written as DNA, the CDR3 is TGTGCCACCAGCAGAGATTCGCGGGAGGAAGATACGCAGTATTTT.

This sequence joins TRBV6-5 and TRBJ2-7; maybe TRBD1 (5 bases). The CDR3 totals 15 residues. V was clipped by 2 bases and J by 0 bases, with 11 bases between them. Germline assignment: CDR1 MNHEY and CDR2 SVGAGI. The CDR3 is CASSYRGLRSYEQYF. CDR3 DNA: TGTGCCAGCAGTTACAGGGGCCTCCGCTCCTACGAGCAGTACTTC.

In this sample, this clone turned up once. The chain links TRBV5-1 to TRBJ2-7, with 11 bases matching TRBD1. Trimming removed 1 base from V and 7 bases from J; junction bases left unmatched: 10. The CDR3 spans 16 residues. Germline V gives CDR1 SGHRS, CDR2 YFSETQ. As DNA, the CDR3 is TGCGCCAGCAGCTTGCGGCCGCCGGGACAGGGGGAGGAGCAGTACTTC. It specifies CASSLRPPGQGEEQYF.

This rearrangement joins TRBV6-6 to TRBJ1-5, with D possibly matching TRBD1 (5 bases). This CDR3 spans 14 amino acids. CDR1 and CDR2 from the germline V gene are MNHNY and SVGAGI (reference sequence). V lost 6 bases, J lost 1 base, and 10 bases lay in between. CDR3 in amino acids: CASSNGGSNQPQHF. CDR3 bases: TGTGCCAGCAGCAATGGGGGGAGCAATCAGCCCCAGCATTTT.

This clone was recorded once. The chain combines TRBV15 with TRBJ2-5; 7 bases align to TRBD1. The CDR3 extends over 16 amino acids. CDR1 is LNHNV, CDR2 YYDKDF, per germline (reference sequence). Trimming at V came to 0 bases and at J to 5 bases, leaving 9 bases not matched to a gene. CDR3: CATSREGTDSLETQYF. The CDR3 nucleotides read TGTGCCACCAGCAGAGAAGGGACAGATTCTCTGGAGACCCAGTACTTC.

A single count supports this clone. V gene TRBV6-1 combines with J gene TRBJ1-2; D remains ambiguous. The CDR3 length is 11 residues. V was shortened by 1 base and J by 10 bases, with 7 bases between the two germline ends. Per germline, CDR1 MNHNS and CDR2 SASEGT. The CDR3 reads CASSEEIVYTF. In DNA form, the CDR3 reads TGTGCCAGCAGTGAAGAAATTGTCTACACCTTC.

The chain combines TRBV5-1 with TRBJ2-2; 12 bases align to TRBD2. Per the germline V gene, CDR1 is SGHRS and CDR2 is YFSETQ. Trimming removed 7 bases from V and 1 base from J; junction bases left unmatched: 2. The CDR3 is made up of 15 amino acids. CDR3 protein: CASGLAGLNTGELFF. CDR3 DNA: TGCGCCAGCGGACTAGCGGGATTGAACACCGGGGAGCTGTTTTTT.

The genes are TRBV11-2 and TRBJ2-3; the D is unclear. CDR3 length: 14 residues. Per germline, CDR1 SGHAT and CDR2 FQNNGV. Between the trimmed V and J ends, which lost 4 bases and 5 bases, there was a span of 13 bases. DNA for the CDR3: TGTGCCAGCAGCTCAGATCCCTGGGGAGATACGCAGTATTTT. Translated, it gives CASSSDPWGDTQYF.

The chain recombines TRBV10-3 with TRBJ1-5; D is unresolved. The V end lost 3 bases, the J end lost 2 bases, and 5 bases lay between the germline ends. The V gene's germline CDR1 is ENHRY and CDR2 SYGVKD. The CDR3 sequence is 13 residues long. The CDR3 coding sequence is TGTGCCATCAGTGACGGCGGCAATCAGCCCCAGCATTTT. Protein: CAISDGGNQPQHF.

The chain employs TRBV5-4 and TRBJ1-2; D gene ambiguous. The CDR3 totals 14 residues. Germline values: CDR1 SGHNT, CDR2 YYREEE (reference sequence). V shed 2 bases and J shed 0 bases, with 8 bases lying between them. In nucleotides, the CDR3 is TGTGCCAGCAGCTTACGGACTACTAACTATGGCTACACCTTC. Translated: CASSLRTTNYGYTF.

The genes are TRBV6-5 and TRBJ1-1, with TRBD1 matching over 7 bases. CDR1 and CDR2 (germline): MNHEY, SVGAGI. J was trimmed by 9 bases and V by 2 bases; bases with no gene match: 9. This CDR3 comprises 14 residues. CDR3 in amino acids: CASSYRQGRAKAFF. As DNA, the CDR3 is TGTGCCAGCAGTTACCGACAGGGCCGCGCGAAAGCTTTCTTT.